These T cell receptor beta chains were read from a single sample in a study of cytomegalovirus exposure and HLA in healthy donors. Clones were sequenced by immunoSEQ multiplex PCR, and TCRdb holds only the in-frame ones, with some missing. The data hold about 150,000 clones, with 80% observed a single time. The material sequenced was PBMCs. These receptors were collected from a woman between 40 and 50 years old in good health and CMV-seropositive. The CDR3 runs from the conserved cysteine through the conserved F or W. A D gene is named only where the DNA matches it firmly. Not all rows give a size; the values are once, few, many and, for expanded clones, a class.

v_call: TRBV5-1
d_call: -
clone_size: once
j_call: TRBJ1-2
cdr3_aa: CASSLATGLVGYTF
cdr3_nt: TGCGCCAGCAGCTTGGCTACAGGGTTAGTCGGCTACACCTTC

v_call: TRBV19
d_call: -
clone_size: -
j_call: TRBJ2-1
cdr3_aa: CASRKKNNGEQFF
cdr3_nt: TGTGCCAGTAGAAAGAAAAATAACGGTGAGCAGTTCTTC

v_call: TRBV19
d_call: TRBD1
clone_size: -
j_call: TRBJ1-2
cdr3_aa: CASTTTHMTGQYYGYTF
cdr3_nt: TGTGCCAGTACCACCACACATATGACGGGACAGTACTATGGCTACACCTTC

v_call: TRBV7-9
d_call: -
clone_size: once
j_call: TRBJ2-2
cdr3_aa: CASSLVRGNTGELFF
cdr3_nt: TGTGCCAGCAGCTTAGTCCGGGGTAACACCGGGGAGCTGTTTTTT

v_call: TRBV29-1
d_call: -
clone_size: once
j_call: TRBJ2-2
cdr3_aa: CSVDNSNTGELFF
cdr3_nt: TGCAGCGTTGATAACAGTAACACCGGGGAGCTGTTTTTT

v_call: TRBV29-1
d_call: -
clone_size: -
j_call: TRBJ2-1
cdr3_aa: CSVEEQGVDEQFF
cdr3_nt: TGCAGCGTTGAAGAACAAGGGGTGGATGAGCAGTTCTTC

v_call: TRBV6-6
d_call: -
clone_size: -
j_call: TRBJ1-5
cdr3_aa: CATRQDSNQPQHF
cdr3_nt: TGTGCCACTCGACAGGATAGCAATCAGCCCCAGCATTTT

v_call: TRBV19
d_call: TRBD2
clone_size: -
j_call: TRBJ2-3
cdr3_aa: CASRRGATDTQYF
cdr3_nt: TGTGCCAGTAGGCGGGGGGCCACCGATACGCAGTATTTT

v_call: TRBV5-1
d_call: -
clone_size: -
j_call: TRBJ2-5
cdr3_aa: CASSLEAGPETQYF
cdr3_nt: TGCGCCAGCAGCTTGGAGGCGGGGCCCGAGACCCAGTACTTC

v_call: TRBV6-4
d_call: -
clone_size: -
j_call: TRBJ1-2
cdr3_aa: CASSVREGSYGYTF
cdr3_nt: TGTGCCAGCAGTGTCAGGGAGGGATCCTATGGCTACACCTTC

v_call: TRBV30
d_call: TRBD2
clone_size: once
j_call: TRBJ2-3
cdr3_aa: CAWSPGLAGGITQYF
cdr3_nt: TGTGCCTGGAGTCCTGGACTAGCGGGAGGAATTACGCAGTATTTT

v_call: TRBV27
d_call: -
clone_size: -
j_call: TRBJ2-2
cdr3_aa: CASSGGSRDTGELFF
cdr3_nt: TGTGCCAGCAGCGGGGGTTCGAGGGACACCGGGGAGCTGTTTTTT

v_call: TRBV4-2
d_call: TRBD2
clone_size: -
j_call: TRBJ2-7
cdr3_aa: CASSQDRVAGGTEQYF
cdr3_nt: TGTGCCAGCAGCCAAGATAGGGTAGCGGGAGGGACCGAGCAGTACTTC

v_call: TRBV19
d_call: TRBD1
clone_size: -
j_call: TRBJ1-2
cdr3_aa: CASSDDRVRGYTF
cdr3_nt: TGTGCCAGTAGTGACGACAGGGTCCGCGGCTACACCTTC

v_call: TRBV4-1
d_call: -
clone_size: -
j_call: TRBJ2-6
cdr3_aa: CASSQEFRSSGANVLTF
cdr3_nt: TGCGCCAGCAGCCAAGAATTTCGGAGCTCTGGGGCCAACGTCCTGACTTTC

v_call: TRBV7-3
d_call: -
clone_size: -
j_call: TRBJ2-2
cdr3_aa: CASSAGSNTGELFF
cdr3_nt: TGTGCCAGCAGCGCCGGTTCGAACACCGGGGAGCTGTTTTTT

v_call: TRBV20-1
d_call: -
clone_size: -
j_call: TRBJ2-1
cdr3_aa: CRVGRTGEQFF
cdr3_nt: TGCAGGGTTGGTCGAACGGGTGAGCAGTTCTTC

v_call: TRBV28
d_call: TRBD1
clone_size: -
j_call: TRBJ2-3
cdr3_aa: CASSSPTGLFHTQYF
cdr3_nt: TGTGCCAGCAGTTCCCCGACAGGGCTCTTCCATACGCAGTATTTT

v_call: TRBV28
d_call: -
clone_size: -
j_call: TRBJ2-7
cdr3_aa: CASSLPEGEQYF
cdr3_nt: TGTGCCAGCAGTTTACCTGAGGGCGAGCAGTACTTC

v_call: TRBV6-1
d_call: -
clone_size: -
j_call: TRBJ1-5
cdr3_aa: CASSESAVSPQHF
cdr3_nt: TGTGCCAGCAGTGAGTCTGCGGTCAGCCCCCAGCATTTT

v_call: TRBV10-2
d_call: TRBD1
clone_size: -
j_call: TRBJ2-7
cdr3_aa: CASSGQGYEQYF
cdr3_nt: TGCGCCAGCAGTGGACAGGGCTACGAGCAGTACTTC

v_call: TRBV7-9
d_call: -
clone_size: few
j_call: TRBJ2-2
cdr3_aa: CASSLRGNTGELFF
cdr3_nt: TGTGCCAGCAGCTTACGCGGGAACACCGGGGAGCTGTTTTTT

v_call: TRBV13
d_call: -
clone_size: -
j_call: TRBJ2-1
cdr3_aa: CASSLGLVWNEQFF
cdr3_nt: TGTGCCAGCAGCTTAGGCCTAGTCTGGAATGAGCAGTTCTTC

v_call: TRBV19
d_call: TRBD1
clone_size: -
j_call: TRBJ2-5
cdr3_aa: CASSETGGLGTQYF
cdr3_nt: TGTGCCAGTAGTGAAACAGGGGGACTGGGGACCCAGTACTTC

v_call: TRBV7-9
d_call: TRBD1
clone_size: -
j_call: TRBJ2-5
cdr3_aa: CASSLRTGKETQYF
cdr3_nt: TGTGCCAGCAGCCTCAGGACAGGGAAAGAGACCCAGTACTTC

v_call: TRBV2
d_call: -
clone_size: few
j_call: TRBJ1-2
cdr3_aa: CASNPGSRYGYTF
cdr3_nt: TGTGCCAGCAACCCAGGGTCAAGATATGGCTACACCTTC

v_call: TRBV18
d_call: -
clone_size: -
j_call: TRBJ1-5
cdr3_aa: CASSPDLARATQHF
cdr3_nt: TGTGCCAGCTCACCAGATTTGGCCAGGGCGACCCAGCATTTT

v_call: TRBV6-6
d_call: -
clone_size: -
j_call: TRBJ2-1
cdr3_aa: CASSPRGQRGGNEQFF
cdr3_nt: TGTGCCAGCAGCCCCAGGGGCCAGCGGGGAGGCAATGAGCAGTTCTTC

v_call: TRBV5-1
d_call: TRBD2
clone_size: -
j_call: TRBJ2-3
cdr3_aa: CASSLLSGRARGSDTQYF
cdr3_nt: TGCGCCAGCAGCTTGCTTAGCGGGAGGGCCCGGGGCAGTGATACGCAGTATTTT

v_call: TRBV11-2
d_call: -
clone_size: once
j_call: TRBJ2-1
cdr3_aa: CASSRVTTNEQFF
cdr3_nt: TGTGCCAGCAGCCGCGTAACTACCAATGAGCAGTTCTTC

v_call: TRBV21-1
d_call: -
clone_size: -
j_call: TRBJ2-3
cdr3_aa: CASSKGGLADTQYF
cdr3_nt: TGTGCCAGCAGCAAAGGAGGACTAGCAGATACGCAGTATTTT

v_call: TRBV19
d_call: -
clone_size: -
j_call: TRBJ2-7
cdr3_aa: CASSIFGRGSGGEQYF
cdr3_nt: TGTGCCAGTAGTATTTTTGGGAGGGGGAGCGGTGGCGAGCAGTACTTC

v_call: TRBV9
d_call: TRBD1
clone_size: -
j_call: TRBJ2-1
cdr3_aa: CASSAQGDRAGNEQFF
cdr3_nt: TGTGCCAGCAGCGCGCAAGGTGACAGGGCGGGCAATGAGCAGTTCTTC

v_call: TRBV7-9
d_call: TRBD1
clone_size: -
j_call: TRBJ2-2
cdr3_aa: CASRDRANTGELFF
cdr3_nt: TGTGCCAGCAGGGACAGGGCCAACACCGGGGAGCTGTTTTTT

v_call: TRBV11-2
d_call: TRBD2
clone_size: -
j_call: TRBJ2-1
cdr3_aa: CASSLVQREDTYNEQFF
cdr3_nt: TGTGCCAGCAGCTTAGTCCAGCGGGAGGACACCTACAATGAGCAGTTCTTC

v_call: TRBV13
d_call: -
clone_size: -
j_call: TRBJ1-1
cdr3_aa: CASSLPMGRNTEAFF
cdr3_nt: TGTGCCAGCAGCCTCCCCATGGGGCGGAACACTGAAGCTTTCTTT

v_call: TRBV29-1
d_call: -
clone_size: -
j_call: TRBJ1-1
cdr3_aa: CSAAGLGTEAFF
cdr3_nt: TGCAGCGCCGCGGGCCTGGGCACTGAAGCTTTCTTT

v_call: TRBV7-6
d_call: TRBD1
clone_size: -
j_call: TRBJ1-2
cdr3_aa: CASSLGTGVYGYTF
cdr3_nt: TGTGCCAGCAGCTTAGGGACAGGGGTCTATGGCTACACCTTC

v_call: TRBV27
d_call: -
clone_size: -
j_call: TRBJ2-5
cdr3_aa: CASSFSKLFSQETQYF
cdr3_nt: TGTGCCAGCAGTTTCTCCAAACTATTTAGCCAAGAGACCCAGTACTTC

v_call: TRBV11-2
d_call: TRBD2
clone_size: -
j_call: TRBJ2-7
cdr3_aa: CASSLDPGTGRAYEQYF
cdr3_nt: TGTGCCAGCAGCTTAGATCCCGGTACCGGGAGGGCCTACGAGCAGTACTTC

v_call: TRBV6-5
d_call: -
clone_size: -
j_call: TRBJ1-3
cdr3_aa: CASRGGVVGNTIYF
cdr3_nt: TGTGCCAGCAGGGGTGGAGTCGTTGGAAACACCATATATTTT

v_call: TRBV13
d_call: -
clone_size: few
j_call: TRBJ2-7
cdr3_aa: CASSLVRDYEQYF
cdr3_nt: TGTGCCAGCAGCTTAGTACGGGACTACGAGCAGTACTTC

v_call: TRBV30
d_call: -
clone_size: -
j_call: TRBJ1-3
cdr3_aa: CAWSQDLSGNTIYF
cdr3_nt: TGTGCCTGGAGTCAGGATTTATCTGGAAACACCATATATTTT

v_call: TRBV29-1
d_call: TRBD1
clone_size: -
j_call: TRBJ2-3
cdr3_aa: CSVVRGGDRADTQYF
cdr3_nt: TGCAGCGTTGTGAGAGGGGGCGACCGGGCAGATACGCAGTATTTT

v_call: TRBV11-2
d_call: TRBD1
clone_size: -
j_call: TRBJ2-5
cdr3_aa: CASSSTAGTGGETQYF
cdr3_nt: TGTGCCAGCAGCTCCACCGCCGGGACAGGAGGGGAGACCCAGTACTTC

v_call: TRBV29-1
d_call: TRBD1
clone_size: few
j_call: TRBJ1-5
cdr3_aa: CSVRTGGQPQHF
cdr3_nt: TGCAGCGTAAGGACAGGGGGTCAGCCCCAGCATTTT

v_call: TRBV6-5
d_call: TRBD2
clone_size: -
j_call: TRBJ2-2
cdr3_aa: CASRVSGSGTGELFF
cdr3_nt: TGTGCCAGCAGGGTTAGCGGGAGCGGGACCGGGGAGCTGTTTTTT

v_call: TRBV7-3
d_call: -
clone_size: -
j_call: TRBJ2-5
cdr3_aa: CASGRPGETQYF
cdr3_nt: TGTGCCAGCGGCCGACCGGGGGAGACCCAGTACTTC

v_call: TRBV29-1
d_call: TRBD1
clone_size: -
j_call: TRBJ2-1
cdr3_aa: CSVKRTGTGVNEQFF
cdr3_nt: TGCAGCGTTAAGAGAACCGGGACAGGGGTCAATGAGCAGTTCTTC